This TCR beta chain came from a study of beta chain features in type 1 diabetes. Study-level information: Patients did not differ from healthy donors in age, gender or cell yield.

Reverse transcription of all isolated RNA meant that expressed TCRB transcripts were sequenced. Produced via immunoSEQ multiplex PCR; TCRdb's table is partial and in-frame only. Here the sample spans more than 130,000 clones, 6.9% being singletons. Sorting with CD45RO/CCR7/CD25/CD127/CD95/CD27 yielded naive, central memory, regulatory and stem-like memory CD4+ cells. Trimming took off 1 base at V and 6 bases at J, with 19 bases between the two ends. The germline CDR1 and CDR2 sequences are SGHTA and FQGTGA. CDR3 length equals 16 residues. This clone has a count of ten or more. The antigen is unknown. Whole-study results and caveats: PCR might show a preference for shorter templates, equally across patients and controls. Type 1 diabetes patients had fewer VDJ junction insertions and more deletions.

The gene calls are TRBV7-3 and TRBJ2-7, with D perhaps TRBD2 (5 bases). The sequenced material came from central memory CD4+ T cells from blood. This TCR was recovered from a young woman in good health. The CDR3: CASSLMGAGRAVEQYF. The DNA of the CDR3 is TGTGCCAGCAGCTTAATGGGAGCTGGGCGGGCGGTCGAGCAGTACTTC.